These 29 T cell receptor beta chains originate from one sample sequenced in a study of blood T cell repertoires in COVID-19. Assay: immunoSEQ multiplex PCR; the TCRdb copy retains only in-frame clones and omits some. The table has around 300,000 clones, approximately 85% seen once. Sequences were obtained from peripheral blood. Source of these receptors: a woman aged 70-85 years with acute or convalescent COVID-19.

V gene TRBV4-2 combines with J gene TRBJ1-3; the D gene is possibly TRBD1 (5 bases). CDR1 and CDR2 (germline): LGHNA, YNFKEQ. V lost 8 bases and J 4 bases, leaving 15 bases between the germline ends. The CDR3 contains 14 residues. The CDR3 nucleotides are TGTGCCAGCGGCACCGGGGCGGGGGGAAACACCATATATTTT. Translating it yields CASGTGAGGNTIYF.

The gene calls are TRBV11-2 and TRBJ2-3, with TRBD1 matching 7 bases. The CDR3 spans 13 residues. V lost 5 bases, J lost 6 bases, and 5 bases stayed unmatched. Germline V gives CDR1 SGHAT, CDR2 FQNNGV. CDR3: CASSLGTVDTQYF. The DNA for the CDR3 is TGTGCCAGCAGCCTGGGGACAGTCGATACGCAGTATTTT.

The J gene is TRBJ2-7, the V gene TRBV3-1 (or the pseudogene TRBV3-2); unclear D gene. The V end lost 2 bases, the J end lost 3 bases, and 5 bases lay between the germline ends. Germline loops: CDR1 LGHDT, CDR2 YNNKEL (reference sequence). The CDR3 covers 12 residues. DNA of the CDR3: TGTGCCAGCAGCCAAAATCTCTACGAGCAGTACTTC. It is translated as CASSQNLYEQYF.

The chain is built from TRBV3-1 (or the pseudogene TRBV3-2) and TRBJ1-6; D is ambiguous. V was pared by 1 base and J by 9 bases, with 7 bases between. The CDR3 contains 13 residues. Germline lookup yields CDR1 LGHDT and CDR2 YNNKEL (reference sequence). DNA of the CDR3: TGTGCCAGCAGCCAAGCCCCCTTTTCACCCCTCCACTTT. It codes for CASSQAPFSPLHF.

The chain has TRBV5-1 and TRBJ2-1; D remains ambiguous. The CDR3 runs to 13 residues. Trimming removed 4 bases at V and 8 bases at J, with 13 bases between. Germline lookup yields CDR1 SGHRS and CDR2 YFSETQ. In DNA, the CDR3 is TGCGCCAGCAGCCCTCAGGTACCCGATGAGCAGTTCTTC. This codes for CASSPQVPDEQFF.

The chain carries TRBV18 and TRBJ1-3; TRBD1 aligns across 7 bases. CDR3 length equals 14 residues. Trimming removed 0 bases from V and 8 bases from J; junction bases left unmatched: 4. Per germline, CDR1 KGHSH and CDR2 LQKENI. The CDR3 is CASSPPGTVDTIYF. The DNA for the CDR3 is TGTGCCAGCTCACCACCCGGGACAGTAGACACCATATATTTT.

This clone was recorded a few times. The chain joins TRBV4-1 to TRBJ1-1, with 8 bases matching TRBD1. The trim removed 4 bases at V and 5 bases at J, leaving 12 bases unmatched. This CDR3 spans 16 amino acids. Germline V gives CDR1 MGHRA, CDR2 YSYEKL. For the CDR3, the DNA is TGCGCCAGCAGCCGTGGACAGGGCTCGATTATGACTGAAGCTTTCTTT. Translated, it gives CASSRGQGSIMTEAFF.

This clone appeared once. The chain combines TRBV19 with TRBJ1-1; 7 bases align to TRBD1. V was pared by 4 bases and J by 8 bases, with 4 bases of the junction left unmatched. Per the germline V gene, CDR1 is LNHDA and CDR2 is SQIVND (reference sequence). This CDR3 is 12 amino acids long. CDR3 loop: CASSTRQGEAFF. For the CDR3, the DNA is TGTGCCAGTAGTACGCGACAGGGCGAAGCTTTCTTT.

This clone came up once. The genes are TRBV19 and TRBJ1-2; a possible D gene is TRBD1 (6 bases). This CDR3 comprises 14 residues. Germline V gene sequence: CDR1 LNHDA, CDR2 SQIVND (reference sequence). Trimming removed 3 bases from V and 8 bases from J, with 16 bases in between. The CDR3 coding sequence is TGTGCCAGTAGTATGGCTAACAGGGTTGGCGGCTACACCTTC. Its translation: CASSMANRVGGYTF.

The CDR3 DNA reads TGTGCCACCAGCAGAGGGGGACAGCCTCAGCCCCAGCATTTT. Its translation is CATSRGGQPQPQHF. The chain links TRBV15 to TRBJ1-5; TRBD1 aligns across 7 bases. CDR3 length equals 14 residues. Trimming at V came to 1 base and at J to 6 bases, leaving 3 bases not matched to a gene. CDR1 is LNHNV and CDR2 is YYDKDF in the germline V gene (reference sequence).

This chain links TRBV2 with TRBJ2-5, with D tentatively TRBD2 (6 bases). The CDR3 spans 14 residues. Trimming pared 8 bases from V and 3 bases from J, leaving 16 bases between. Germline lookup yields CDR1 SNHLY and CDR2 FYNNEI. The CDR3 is CASLLQRAKETQYF. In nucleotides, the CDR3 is TGTGCCAGCCTCCTACAGCGGGCCAAAGAGACCCAGTACTTC.

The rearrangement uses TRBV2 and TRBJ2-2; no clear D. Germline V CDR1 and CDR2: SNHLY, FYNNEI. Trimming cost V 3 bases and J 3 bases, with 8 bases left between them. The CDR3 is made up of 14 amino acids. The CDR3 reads CASSENTYTGELFF. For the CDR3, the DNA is TGTGCCAGCAGTGAGAACACCTACACCGGGGAGCTGTTTTTT.

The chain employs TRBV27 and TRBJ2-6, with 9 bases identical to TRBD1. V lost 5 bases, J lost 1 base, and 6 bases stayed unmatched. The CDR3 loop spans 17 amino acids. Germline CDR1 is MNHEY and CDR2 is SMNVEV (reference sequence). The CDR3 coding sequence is TGTGCCAGCAGTGGGGACAGGGTCCCATCTGGGGCCAACGTCCTGACTTTC. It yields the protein CASSGDRVPSGANVLTF.

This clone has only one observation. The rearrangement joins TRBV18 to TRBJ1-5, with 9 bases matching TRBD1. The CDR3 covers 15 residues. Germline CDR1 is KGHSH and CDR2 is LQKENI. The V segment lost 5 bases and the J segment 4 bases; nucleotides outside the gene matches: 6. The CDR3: CASSTGTGSNQPQHF. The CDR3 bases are TGTGCCAGCTCAACGGGGACAGGGTCGAATCAGCCCCAGCATTTT.

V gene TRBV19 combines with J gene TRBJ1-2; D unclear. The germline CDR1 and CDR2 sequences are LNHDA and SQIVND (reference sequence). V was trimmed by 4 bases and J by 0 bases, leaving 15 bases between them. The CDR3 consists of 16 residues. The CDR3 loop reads CASSRVGPTANYGYTF. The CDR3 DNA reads TGTGCCAGTAGTAGAGTGGGCCCCACAGCTAACTATGGCTACACCTTC.

The CDR3 here is CASSSGGVAFF. The DNA of the CDR3 is TGCGCCAGCAGCTCCGGGGGGGTAGCTTTCTTT. V gene TRBV5-1 combines with J gene TRBJ1-1; tentative D call: TRBD1 (5 bases). The CDR3 consists of 11 residues. V was clipped by 3 bases and J by 10 bases, with 10 bases between them. In germline, CDR1 is SGHRS, CDR2 YFSETQ.

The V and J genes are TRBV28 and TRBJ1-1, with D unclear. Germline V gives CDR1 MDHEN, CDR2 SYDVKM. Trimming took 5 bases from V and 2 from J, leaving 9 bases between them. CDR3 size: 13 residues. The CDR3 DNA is TGTGCCAGCAGTACCAGACACAACACTGAAGCTTTCTTT. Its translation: CASSTRHNTEAFF.

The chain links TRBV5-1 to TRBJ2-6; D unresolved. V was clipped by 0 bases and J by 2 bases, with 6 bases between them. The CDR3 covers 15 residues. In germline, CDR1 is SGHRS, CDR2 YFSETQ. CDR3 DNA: TGCGCCAGCAGCTTGGGAAGCCCTGGGGCCAACGTCCTGACTTTC. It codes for CASSLGSPGANVLTF.

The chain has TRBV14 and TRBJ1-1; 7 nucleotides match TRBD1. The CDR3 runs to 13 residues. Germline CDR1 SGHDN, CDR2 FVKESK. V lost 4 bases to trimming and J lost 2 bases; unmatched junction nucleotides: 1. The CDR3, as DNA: TGTGCCAGCAGCCGACAGGGAAACACTGAAGCTTTCTTT. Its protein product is CASSRQGNTEAFF.

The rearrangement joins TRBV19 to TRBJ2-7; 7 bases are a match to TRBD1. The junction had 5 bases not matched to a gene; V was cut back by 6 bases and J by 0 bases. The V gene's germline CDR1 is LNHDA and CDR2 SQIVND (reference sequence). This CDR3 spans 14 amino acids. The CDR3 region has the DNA TGTGCCAGTAGAGGACAGGCGCCCTCCTACGAGCAGTACTTC. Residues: CASRGQAPSYEQYF.

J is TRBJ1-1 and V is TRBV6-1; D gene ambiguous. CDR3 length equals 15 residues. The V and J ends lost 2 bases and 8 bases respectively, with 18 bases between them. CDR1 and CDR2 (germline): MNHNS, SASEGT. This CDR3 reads CASSEWYGMGEEAFF. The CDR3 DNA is TGTGCCAGCAGTGAATGGTACGGGATGGGCGAAGAAGCTTTCTTT.

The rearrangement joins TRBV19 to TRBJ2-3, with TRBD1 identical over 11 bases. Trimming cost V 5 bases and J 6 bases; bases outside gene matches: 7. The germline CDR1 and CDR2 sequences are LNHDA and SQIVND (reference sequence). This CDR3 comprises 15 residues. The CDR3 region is CASSGTGGSHDTQYF. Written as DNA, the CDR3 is TGTGCCAGTAGTGGGACAGGGGGTTCTCATGATACGCAGTATTTT. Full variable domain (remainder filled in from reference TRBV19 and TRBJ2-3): DGGITQSPKYLFRKEGQNVTLSCEQNLNHDAMYWYRQDPGQGLRLIYYSQIVNDFQKGDIAEGYSVSREKKESFPLTVTSAQKNPTAFYLCASSGTGGSHDTQYFGPGTRLTVL.

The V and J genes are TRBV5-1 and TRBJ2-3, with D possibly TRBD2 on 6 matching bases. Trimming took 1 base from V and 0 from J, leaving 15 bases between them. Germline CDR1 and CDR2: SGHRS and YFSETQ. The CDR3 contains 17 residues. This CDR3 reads CASSLFARGASTDTQYF. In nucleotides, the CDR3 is TGCGCCAGCAGCTTGTTTGCACGCGGGGCTAGCACAGATACGCAGTATTTT.

The CDR3 DNA sequence: TGCGCCAGCAGCATGGGACTAGCGGGGGCCCAAGAGACCCAGTACTTC. Its translation is CASSMGLAGAQETQYF. The chain carries TRBV4-1 and TRBJ2-5, with TRBD2 matching 14 bases. Germline V CDR1 and CDR2: MGHRA, YSYEKL. V lost 5 bases and J lost 1; bases outside the gene matches: 3. The CDR3 consists of 16 residues.

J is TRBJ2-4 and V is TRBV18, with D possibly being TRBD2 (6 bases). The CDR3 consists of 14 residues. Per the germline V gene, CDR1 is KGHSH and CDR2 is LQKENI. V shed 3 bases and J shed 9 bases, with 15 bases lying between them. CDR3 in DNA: TGTGCCAGCTCACCTGGTCCACTGCGGGGCATTCAGTACTTC. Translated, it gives CASSPGPLRGIQYF.

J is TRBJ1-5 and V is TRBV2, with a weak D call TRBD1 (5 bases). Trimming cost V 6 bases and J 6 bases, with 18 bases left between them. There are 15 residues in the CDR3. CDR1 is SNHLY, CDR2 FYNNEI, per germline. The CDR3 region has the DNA TGTGCCAGCAGAGTTGACGGGAGCGGGGGTCAGCCCCAGCATTTT. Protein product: CASRVDGSGGQPQHF.

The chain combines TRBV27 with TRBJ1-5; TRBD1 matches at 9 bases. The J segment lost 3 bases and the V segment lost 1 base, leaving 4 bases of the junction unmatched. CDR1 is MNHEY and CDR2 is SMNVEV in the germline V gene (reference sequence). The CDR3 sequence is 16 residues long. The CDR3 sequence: CASSLWGQGSNQPQHF. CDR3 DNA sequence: TGTGCCAGCAGTTTATGGGGACAGGGTTCCAATCAGCCCCAGCATTTT.

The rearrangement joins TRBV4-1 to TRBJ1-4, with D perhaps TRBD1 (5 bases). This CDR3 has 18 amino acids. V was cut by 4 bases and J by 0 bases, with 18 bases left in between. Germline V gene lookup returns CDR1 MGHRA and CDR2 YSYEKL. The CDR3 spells CASSRGGAPTATNEKLFF. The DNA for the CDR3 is TGCGCCAGCAGCCGCGGTGGGGCCCCCACTGCAACTAATGAAAAACTGTTTTTT.

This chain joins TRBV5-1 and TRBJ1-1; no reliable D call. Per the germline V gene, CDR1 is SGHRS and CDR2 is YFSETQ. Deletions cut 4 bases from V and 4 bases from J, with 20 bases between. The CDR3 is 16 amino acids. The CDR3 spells CASSPRVGDPPTEAFF. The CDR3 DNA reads TGCGCCAGCAGCCCCCGGGTCGGAGATCCCCCCACTGAAGCTTTCTTT.